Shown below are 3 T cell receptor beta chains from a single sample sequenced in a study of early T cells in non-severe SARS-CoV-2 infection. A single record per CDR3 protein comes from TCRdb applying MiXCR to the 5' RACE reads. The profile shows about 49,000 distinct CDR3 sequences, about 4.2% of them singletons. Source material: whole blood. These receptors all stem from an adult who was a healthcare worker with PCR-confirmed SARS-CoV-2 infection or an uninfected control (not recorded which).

DNA of the CDR3: TGCGCCAGCAGCTTTACGGGACACCTCCAAGAGACCCAGTACTTC. Protein product: CASSFTGHLQETQYF. The V and J genes are TRBV5-1 and TRBJ2-5; weak D call: TRBD1 (6 bases). CDR1 and CDR2 (germline): SGHRS, YFSETQ. The CDR3 has 15 residues. V shed 2 bases and J shed 1 base, with 12 bases lying between them. The whole variable domain, filled in from reference TRBV5-1 and TRBJ2-5, reads KAGVTQTPRYLIKTRGQQVTLSCSPISGHRSVSWYQQTPGQGLQFLFEYFSETQRNKGNFPGRFSGRQFSNSRSEMNVSTLELGDSALYLCASSFTGHLQETQYFGPGTRLLVL.

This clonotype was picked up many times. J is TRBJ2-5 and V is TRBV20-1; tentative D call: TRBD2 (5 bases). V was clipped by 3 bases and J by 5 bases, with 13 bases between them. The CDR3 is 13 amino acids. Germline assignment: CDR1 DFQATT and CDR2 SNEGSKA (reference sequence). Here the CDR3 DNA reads TGCAGTGCTAGGGACTTCTCGGGGGAGACCCAGTACTTC. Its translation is CSARDFSGETQYF.

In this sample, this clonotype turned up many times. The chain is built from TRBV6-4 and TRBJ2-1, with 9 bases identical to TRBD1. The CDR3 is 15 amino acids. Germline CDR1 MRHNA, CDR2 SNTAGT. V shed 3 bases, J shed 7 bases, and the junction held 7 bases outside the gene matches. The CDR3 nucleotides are TGTGCCAGCAGTGATTGGGACAGGGATAGGAATGAGCAGTTCTTC. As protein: CASSDWDRDRNEQFF.